This T cell receptor (beta chain) was retrieved from a study of T-cell memory formation after mild COVID-19 (dated by TCRdb to about 2021). Regarding the research as a whole: TCR sequence clusters from the two donors were largely donor specific. The cohort was made up of two young adult volunteers, one female and one male, who were previously healthy. In a couple of donors, T-cell clones that expanded and contracted after mild COVID-19 were tracked by sequencing TCRalpha and TCRbeta repertoires over time. Overall study results and their limits: The study covered only a couple of mild cases, and larger cohorts including severe cases with pre-infection samples were considered necessary. Balanced CD4/CD8 phenotypes were observed for clones contracting from day 15 to 85, whereas a bias towards CD4+ was observed for a second wave of clones expanding from day 15 to 37. Contracting CD4+ clones were found mainly in CM and EM memory subsets, while CD8+ clones were enriched in EMRA. Some responding clones were detected in pre-infection memory, suggesting pre-existing cross-reactive memory T cells joined the SARS-CoV-2 response. Whether the second-wave clones peaking on day 37 were SARS-CoV-2 specific was not confirmed.

This clonotype came up a few times. The antigen it binds to is not known. Base qualities are not provided; no much larger clone lies one nucleotide away. Instrument used: Illumina NovaSeq 6000. TCRalpha and TCRbeta cDNA libraries were built by 5'RACE with constant-segment primers, adding sample barcodes and unique molecular identifiers. RNA was extracted from every sample with Trizol reagent. The libraries were amplified in two PCR steps, and the second step added a second sample barcode and Illumina TruSeq adapters. Sequencing of libraries was performed on an Illumina NovaSeq with 2 x 150 bp paired-end reads. The authors' analysis ran thus. Reads were demultiplexed and collapsed into UMI-guided consensus sequences with migec v1.2.7. Using mixcr v2.1.11, UMI consensuses were aligned to TRA and TRB V and J templates and then assembled into clonotypes. A clonotype was counted as expanded or contracted only if both edgeR and NoisET called the change significant, with noise models trained on biological replicates. edgeR calls used a false discovery rate-adjusted p below 0.01 and a log2 fold-change threshold of 1. As an exploratory analysis of dynamics, max-normalized trajectories of the 1000 most abundant clonotypes were examined with PCA combined with hierarchical clustering. The CD4 or CD8 phenotype of responding clones was assigned using the separately sequenced CD4+ and CD8+ repertoires. In-frame beta chains were kept once TCRdb had trimmed the public reads at Q25 with fastp and called clones with MiXCR. Each entry merges the rows of one CDR3 protein and shows their most common DNA and genes. Here the V and J calls rest on TCRdb's processing, not on the authors' analysis. For this sample the table gives under 400,000 distinct CDR3 sequences, of which roughly 20% were detected only once. The ten largest clones capture around 13% of the sample.

Ficoll-Paque density gradient centrifugation was used to isolate PBMCs. V was cut back by 2 bases and J by 4 bases, leaving a gap of 9 bases between them. The germline V gene (reference sequence) yields MNHNY for CDR1 and SVGAGI for CDR2. Measured from the cysteine to the phenylalanine, the CDR3 is 14 residues long. Only CDR3 DNA is held: 42 bases, read in frame from base 1. The sequence was obtained from an adult woman who had mild COVID-19 (a few samples of this study predate the infection). The sample titles of this study are shuffled in the database, so cell type and time point are left out; the donor was told from shared clones. The chain links TRBV6-6 with TRBJ2-1, and the D gene may be TRBD2, 7 bases matching. The sequenced sample was PBMCs or a T cell subset sorted from them (not recorded which). The CDR3 region: CASSYEGGYNEQFF. The DNA is as follows: TGTGCCAGCAGTTACGAGGGGGGGTACAATGAGCAGTTCTTC.